Described below is a single T cell receptor (beta chain) sequence and its context. These data come from a study of T cell changes during pregnancy in multiple sclerosis. CDR3 length: 11 amino acids. V was trimmed by 5 bases and J by 13 bases, leaving 15 bases between them. The germline CDR1 and CDR2 sequences are SGHVS and FQNEAQ. The repertoire was sequenced with immunoSEQ multiplex PCR; TCRdb's copy has only in-frame clones and lacks some. The table records tens of thousands of clones, around 94% of them present only once. V and J are TRBV7-8 and TRBJ2-7, with D perhaps TRBD1 (6 bases). The clonotype was recovered from a female donor with multiple sclerosis, enrolled in a pregnancy study. This material consisted of CD4+ T cells from peripheral blood mononuclear cells, taken before pregnancy. CDR3 in DNA: TGTGCCAGCAGCAACTCGGACAGTGACTACTTC. It encodes CASSNSDSDYF.